The source of this T cell receptor beta chain is a study of blood T cells in healthy people across ages. At the level of the study: Template switching caught about one barcoded beta molecule for each two T cells.

General study results and limits: The long-lived group displayed more naive CD4+ cells, plus higher diversity, than the aged donors did.

With 2 bases removed from V and 5 bases from J, the gap between germline ends came to 12 bases. The CDR3 sequence is 14 residues long. The germline V gene has CDR1 MNHNS and CDR2 SASEGT. Peripheral blood was drawn, about 9.7 milliliters per donor. This clonotype turned up a few times. Its target is unknown. A second roughly 6 to 11 cycle PCR used barcoded and J-beta primers. MiXCR was run by TCRdb on the 5' RACE reads, yielding one entry per CDR3 protein. The data show some 370,000 distinct CDR3 sequences, with roughly half seen just once and 45% to 60% held by the top ten. The source is a man between 60 and 75 years old in good health. The sequencing sample was made of blood. The chain links TRBV6-1 to TRBJ1-1; no clear D. Here the CDR3 DNA reads TGTGCCAGCAGTGAACGGACGGGCAGGACTGAAGCTTTCTTT. It encodes CASSERTGRTEAFF.